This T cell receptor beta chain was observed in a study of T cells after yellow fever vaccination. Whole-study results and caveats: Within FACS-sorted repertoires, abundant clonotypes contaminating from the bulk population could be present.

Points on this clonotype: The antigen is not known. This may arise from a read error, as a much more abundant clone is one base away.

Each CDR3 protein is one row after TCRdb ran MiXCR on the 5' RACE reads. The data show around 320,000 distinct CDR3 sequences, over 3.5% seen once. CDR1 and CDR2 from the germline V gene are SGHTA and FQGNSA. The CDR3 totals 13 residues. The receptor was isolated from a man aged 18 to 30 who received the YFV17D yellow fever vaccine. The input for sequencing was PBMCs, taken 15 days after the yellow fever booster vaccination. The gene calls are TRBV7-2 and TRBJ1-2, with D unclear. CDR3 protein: CASSPRSGDGHTF. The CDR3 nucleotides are TGTGCCAGCAGCCCCCGATCTGGGGATGGCCACACCTTC.